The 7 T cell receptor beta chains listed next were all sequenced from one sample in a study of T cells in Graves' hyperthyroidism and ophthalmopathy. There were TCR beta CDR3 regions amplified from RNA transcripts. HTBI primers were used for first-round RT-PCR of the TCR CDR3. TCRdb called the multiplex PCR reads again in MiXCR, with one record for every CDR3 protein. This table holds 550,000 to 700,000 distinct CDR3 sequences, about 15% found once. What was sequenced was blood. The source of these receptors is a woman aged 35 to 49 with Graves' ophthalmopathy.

CDR3 coding DNA: TGTGCCAGCAGTTTAGGGGGGGATAACACTGAAGCTTTCTTT. The encoded protein is CASSLGGDNTEAFF. The chain carries TRBV28 and TRBJ1-1; TRBD1 might be the D (5 bases). Germline CDR1 is MDHEN and CDR2 is SYDVKM. The CDR3 covers 14 residues. V was shortened by 2 bases and J by 2 bases, with 9 bases between the two germline ends. Full variable domain (rest looked up from reference TRBV28 and TRBJ1-1): DVKVTQSSRYLVKRTGEKVFLECVQDMDHENMFWYRQDPGLGLRLIYFSYDVKMKEKGDIPEGYSVSREKKERFSLILESASTNQTSMYLCASSLGGDNTEAFFGQGTRLTVV.

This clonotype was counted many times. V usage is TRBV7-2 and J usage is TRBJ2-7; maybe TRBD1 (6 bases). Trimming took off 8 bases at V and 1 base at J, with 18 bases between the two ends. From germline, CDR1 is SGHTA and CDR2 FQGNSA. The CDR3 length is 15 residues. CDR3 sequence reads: CASRTQLDRSYEQYF. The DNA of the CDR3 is TGTGCCAGCCGAACTCAACTGGACAGATCCTACGAGCAGTACTTC.

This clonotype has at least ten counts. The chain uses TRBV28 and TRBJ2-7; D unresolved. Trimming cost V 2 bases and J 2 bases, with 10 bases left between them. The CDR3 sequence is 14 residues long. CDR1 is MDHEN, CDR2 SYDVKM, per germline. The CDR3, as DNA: TGTGCCAGCAGTTTACCATCTTCAGCCTACGAGCAGTACTTC. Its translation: CASSLPSSAYEQYF.

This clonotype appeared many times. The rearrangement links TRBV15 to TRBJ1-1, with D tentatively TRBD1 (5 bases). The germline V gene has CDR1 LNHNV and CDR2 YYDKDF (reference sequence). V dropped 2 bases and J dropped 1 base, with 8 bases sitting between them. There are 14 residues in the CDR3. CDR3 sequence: CATSRPGTNTEAFF. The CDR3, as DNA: TGTGCCACCAGCAGACCCGGGACGAACACTGAAGCTTTCTTT.

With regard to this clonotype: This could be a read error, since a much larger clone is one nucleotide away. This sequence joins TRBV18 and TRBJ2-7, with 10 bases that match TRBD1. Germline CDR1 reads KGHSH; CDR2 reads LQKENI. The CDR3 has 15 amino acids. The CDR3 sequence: CASSPPGQGGYERYF. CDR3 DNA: TGTGCCAGCTCACCACCAGGACAGGGGGGCTACGAGCGGTACTTC.

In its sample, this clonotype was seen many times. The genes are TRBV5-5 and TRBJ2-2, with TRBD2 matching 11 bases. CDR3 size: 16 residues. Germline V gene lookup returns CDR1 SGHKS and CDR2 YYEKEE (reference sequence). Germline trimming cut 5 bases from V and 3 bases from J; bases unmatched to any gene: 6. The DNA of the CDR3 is TGTGCCAGCAGAGTAGCGGGAGGGCCCGACACCGGGGAGCTGTTTTTT. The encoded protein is CASRVAGGPDTGELFF.

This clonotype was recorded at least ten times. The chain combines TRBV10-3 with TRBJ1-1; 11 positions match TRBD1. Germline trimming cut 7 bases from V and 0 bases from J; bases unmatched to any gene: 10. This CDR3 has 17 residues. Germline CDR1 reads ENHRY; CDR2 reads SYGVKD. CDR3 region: CAIKRGTGGSMNTEAFF. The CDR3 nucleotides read TGTGCCATCAAACGAGGGACAGGGGGGTCCATGAACACTGAAGCTTTCTTT.